The 15 T cell receptor beta chains below come from one sample, sequenced in a study of blood T cell repertoires in COVID-19. The protocol was immunoSEQ multiplex PCR, while the TCRdb copy is restricted to in-frame clones and leaves out a portion. The sample shows about 190,000 clones, less than 90% of them seen only once. Input material: peripheral blood. The receptors stem from a man in his thirties or forties with acute or convalescent COVID-19.

The CDR3 spells CASSLGQGNTGELFF. In DNA form, the CDR3 reads TGTGCCAGCAGCCTAGGACAGGGGAACACCGGGGAGCTGTTTTTT. V usage is TRBV27 and J usage is TRBJ2-2, with TRBD1 matching over 8 bases. Trimming at V came to 6 bases and at J to 1 base, leaving 4 bases not matched to a gene. Germline CDR1 and CDR2: MNHEY and SMNVEV (reference sequence). The CDR3 consists of 15 residues.

The gene calls are TRBV7-2 and TRBJ2-1; D call uncertain. This CDR3 region has 14 residues. CDR1 SGHTA and CDR2 FQGNSA come from the germline V gene. Trimming pared 1 base from V and 4 bases from J, leaving 8 bases between. The CDR3 here is CASSLGQKYNEQFF. For the CDR3, the DNA is TGTGCCAGCAGCTTAGGTCAGAAGTACAATGAGCAGTTCTTC. The whole variable domain, remainder taken from reference TRBV7-2 and TRBJ2-1, is GAGVSQSPSNKVTEKGKDVELRCDPISGHTALYWYRQSLGQGLEFLIYFQGNSAPDKSGLPSDRFSAERTGGSVSTLTIQRTQQEDSAVYLCASSLGQKYNEQFFGPGTRLTVL.

The rearrangement uses TRBV19 and TRBJ1-5; TRBD1 agrees at 11 bases. The germline CDR1 and CDR2 sequences are LNHDA and SQIVND (reference sequence). This CDR3 has 15 amino acids. J lost 5 bases, V lost 11 bases, and 11 bases had no gene match. CDR3 region: CAAKGQGVSHQPQHF. CDR3 sequence (DNA): TGTGCCGCAAAGGGACAGGGGGTCTCCCATCAGCCCCAGCATTTT.

V and J are TRBV19 and TRBJ2-7; TRBD1 matches 7 bases. The CDR3 has 14 amino acids. Germline CDR1 reads LNHDA; CDR2 reads SQIVND (reference sequence). V lost 5 bases, J lost 5 bases, and 9 bases stayed unmatched. As DNA, the CDR3 is TGTGCCAGTAGTCTGAGACAGGGACAGAACGAGCAGTACTTC. It yields the protein CASSLRQGQNEQYF.

The chain has TRBV6-5 and TRBJ2-2; 10 bases map to TRBD1. The V and J ends lost 6 bases and 6 bases, in that order; junction bases with no gene match: 7. The CDR3 has 15 residues. Per the germline V gene, CDR1 is MNHEY and CDR2 is SVGAGI. The CDR3 bases are TGTGCCAGCAGCGCCGGGACAGGGGCCGCCGGGGAGCTGTTTTTT. Encoded protein: CASSAGTGAAGELFF.

The rearrangement joins TRBV6-5 to TRBJ2-1, with 9 bases matching TRBD2. Per germline, CDR1 MNHEY and CDR2 SVGAGI. The CDR3 contains 15 residues. V gave up 2 bases and J gave up 12 bases; unmatched junction bases: 11. The CDR3 bases are TGTGCCAGCAGTTACAGTGCGGGGGGGCTGTCAAGGCAGTTCTTC. Its protein product is CASSYSAGGLSRQFF.

The chain recombines TRBV10-2 with TRBJ1-2, with D hard to call. Germline V gene sequence: CDR1 WSHSY, CDR2 SAAADI. This CDR3 is 13 amino acids long. Trimming removed 3 bases from V and 7 bases from J, with 12 bases in between. The CDR3 loop reads CASSEWARGGYTF. The CDR3, as DNA: TGCGCCAGCAGTGAATGGGCCCGGGGTGGCTACACCTTC.

The CDR3: CSVASTDPNQPQHF. In DNA form, the CDR3 reads TGCAGCGTCGCGTCGACAGACCCAAATCAGCCCCAGCATTTT. The chain links TRBV29-1 to TRBJ1-5; a possible D gene is TRBD1 (5 bases). CDR1 and CDR2 (germline): SQVTM, ANQGSEA. The CDR3 runs 14 residues. Trimming removed 6 bases at V and 4 bases at J, with 16 bases between.

V gene TRBV6-5 combines with J gene TRBJ1-3; perhaps TRBD1 as D (6 bases). CDR1 and CDR2 (germline): MNHEY, SVGAGI. V lost 7 bases, J lost 5 bases, and 18 bases lay in between. This CDR3 is built from 15 residues. CDR3 sequence: CASTPDRITRNTIYF. The CDR3 DNA follows: TGTGCCAGCACCCCAGACAGGATCACTCGAAACACCATATATTTT.

V usage is TRBV27 and J usage is TRBJ1-2, with 9 bases fitting TRBD1. The CDR3 is 15 residues long. J gave up 6 bases and V 6 bases, and 11 bases lay outside the gene matches. CDR1 and CDR2 (germline): MNHEY, SMNVEV (reference sequence). In DNA, the CDR3 is TGTGCCAGCAGCTTACAGGGGGCCGGTCTAGATGGCTACACCTTC. Protein: CASSLQGAGLDGYTF.

This chain uses TRBV3-1 (or the pseudogene TRBV3-2) with TRBJ1-1; D is unresolved. Trimming took 4 bases from V and 6 from J, leaving 9 bases between them. Germline CDR1 and CDR2: LGHDT and YNNKEL (reference sequence). This CDR3 region has 12 residues. The CDR3 DNA sequence: TGTGCCAGCAGCCCTAACCCTGCTGAAGCTTTCTTT. It translates to CASSPNPAEAFF.

The CDR3 region has the DNA TGTGCCAGCTCACGGAGGACTAGCGGCGTCTACAATGAGCAGTTCTTC. Translating gives CASSRRTSGVYNEQFF. The chain uses TRBV18 and TRBJ2-1, with 10 bases identical to TRBD2. In germline, CDR1 is KGHSH, CDR2 LQKENI. J lost 3 bases, V lost 4 bases, and 6 bases had no gene match. This CDR3 spans 16 amino acids.

The chain has TRBV29-1 and TRBJ1-1; no definite D call. Looked up from germline, CDR1 is SQVTM and CDR2 is ANQGSEA. The CDR3 totals 13 residues. Trimming stripped 2 bases from V and 3 bases from J, with 10 bases between. The CDR3 loop reads CSVELNGYTEAFF. In DNA form, the CDR3 reads TGCAGCGTTGAATTAAACGGTTACACTGAAGCTTTCTTT.

The chain links TRBV2 to TRBJ2-2, with D tentatively TRBD1 (6 bases). V lost 4 bases and J 3 bases, leaving 12 bases between the germline ends. Per the germline V gene, CDR1 is SNHLY and CDR2 is FYNNEI. The CDR3 is 15 amino acids. The CDR3 DNA reads as TGTGCCAGCAGTGTTCAGGGGCAGGACACCGGGGAGCTGTTTTTT. Translated: CASSVQGQDTGELFF.

The chain uses TRBV24-1 and TRBJ2-7, with 8 bases lining up with TRBD1. The CDR3 covers 13 residues. Germline CDR1 is KGHDR and CDR2 is SFDVKD. Germline trimming cut 9 bases from V and 1 base from J; bases unmatched to any gene: 4. CDR3 sequence (DNA): TGTGCCACCCACAGGGGGAGATCCTACGAGCAGTACTTC. Protein product: CATHRGRSYEQYF.